This T cell receptor beta chain was identified in a study of shared clonotypes between healthy human individuals. About the study: Per donor, CD8 memory used one plate, CD8 naive used two, CD4 memory used three and CD4 naive used three.

The CDR3 consists of 14 residues. Germline assignment: CDR1 ENHRY and CDR2 SYGVKD. Germline trimming cut 9 bases from V and 1 base from J; bases unmatched to any gene: 4. Healthy HIV-negative adults with no recent acute infections or vaccinations were recruited as donors. Sequenced by immunoSEQ multiplex PCR; TCRdb stores in-frame clones only, minus some. Here the sample spans around 1.1 million clones, roughly 80% being singletons. As regards this clone: This CDR3 is also generated by other DNA sequences in the sample.

The receptor was derived from a young man in good health. Some clones in this sample may be carry-over from other donors' samples. What was sequenced was memory CD4+ T cells from PBMCs. The subset is: CD45RA-negative fraction. J is TRBJ2-3 and V is TRBV10-3; TRBD2 aligns across 10 bases. DNA of the CDR3: TGTGCCATTAGGACTAGCGGTCGCACAGATACGCAGTATTTT. Translating gives CAIRTSGRTDTQYF.